Here is one T cell receptor (beta chain) with its context. Its antigen is as yet unknown. The sample comes from a study of cytomegalovirus exposure and HLA in healthy donors. PCR used 60 Vbeta primers and 13 Jbeta primers. Only in-frame clones appear in the TCRdb table, and some are missing; sequencing was by immunoSEQ multiplex PCR. The table has around 100,000 clones, approximately 70% seen once. Study findings and constraints: The study listed 150 to 200 cytomegalovirus-associated TCR beta chains. Later analysis placed DRB1 highest and HLA-C lowest in TCR association rates, which differed by HLA locus.

This CDR3 spans 14 amino acids. Deletions cut 5 bases from V and 1 base from J, with 11 bases between. Germline-derived CDR1 and CDR2 are LGHNT and FRNRAP. Sequencing was done on a sample of PBMCs. The receptor was derived from a woman in her thirties in good health and CMV-seronegative. The V gene is TRBV12-5, the J gene TRBJ1-1, with D unclear. The CDR3 region has the DNA TGTGCTAGTGGTAAGAGGTTGACGAACACTGAAGCTTTCTTT. Its protein product is CASGKRLTNTEAFF.